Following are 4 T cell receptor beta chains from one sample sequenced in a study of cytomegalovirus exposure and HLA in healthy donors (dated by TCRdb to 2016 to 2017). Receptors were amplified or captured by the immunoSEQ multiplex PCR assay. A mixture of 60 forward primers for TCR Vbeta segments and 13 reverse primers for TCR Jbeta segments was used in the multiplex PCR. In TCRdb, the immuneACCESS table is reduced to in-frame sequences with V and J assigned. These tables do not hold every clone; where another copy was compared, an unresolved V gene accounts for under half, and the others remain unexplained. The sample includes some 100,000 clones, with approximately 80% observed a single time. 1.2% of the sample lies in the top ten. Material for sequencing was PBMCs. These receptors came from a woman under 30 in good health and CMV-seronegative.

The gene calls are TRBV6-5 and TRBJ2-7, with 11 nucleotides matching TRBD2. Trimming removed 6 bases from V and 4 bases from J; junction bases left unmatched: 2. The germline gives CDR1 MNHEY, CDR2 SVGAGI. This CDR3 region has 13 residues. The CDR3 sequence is CASRTSGAYEQYF. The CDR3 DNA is TGTGCCAGCAGGACTAGCGGGGCTTACGAGCAGTACTTC.

The DNA for the CDR3 is TGTGCCAGTAGTATATTTAGCGGGAGTTCCTACAATGAGCAGTTCTTC. This codes for CASSIFSGSSYNEQFF. The rearrangement joins TRBV19 to TRBJ2-1; 9 bases are a match to TRBD2. The CDR3 has 16 residues. The germline V gene encodes CDR1 LNHDA and CDR2 SQIVND (reference sequence). V lost 2 bases, J lost 1 base, and 3 bases stayed unmatched.

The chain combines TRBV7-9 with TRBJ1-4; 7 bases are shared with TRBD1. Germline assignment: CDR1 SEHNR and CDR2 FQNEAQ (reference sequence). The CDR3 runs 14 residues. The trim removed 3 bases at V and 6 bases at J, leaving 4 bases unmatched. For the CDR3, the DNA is TGTGCCAGCAGCTTCGGAACAGGGGATGAAAAACTGTTTTTT. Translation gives CASSFGTGDEKLFF.

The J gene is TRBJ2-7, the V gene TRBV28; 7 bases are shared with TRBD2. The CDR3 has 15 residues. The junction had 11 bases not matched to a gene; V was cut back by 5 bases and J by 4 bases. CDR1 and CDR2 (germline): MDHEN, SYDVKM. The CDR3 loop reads CASSRRASGQYEQYF. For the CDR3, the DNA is TGTGCCAGCAGTAGGCGGGCTAGCGGACAATACGAGCAGTACTTC.